Presented here are 29 T cell receptor beta chains from one specimen sequenced in a study of T cells after yellow fever vaccination. TCRdb re-called the 5' RACE reads through MiXCR, storing one row per CDR3 protein. The repertoire holds some 320,000 distinct CDR3 sequences, roughly 9% seen once, with 3% to 3.5% in the top ten. Here the sequenced sample was CD4+ T cells sorted from PBMCs, taken 5 days after the yellow fever booster vaccination. The receptors stem from a man aged 18-30 years who received the YFV17D yellow fever vaccine.

This sequence joins TRBV6-2 or TRBV6-3 and TRBJ1-1, with no clear D. Trimming removed 4 bases from V and 1 base from J, with 16 bases in between. Germline CDR1 MNHEY, CDR2 SVGEGT. This CDR3 has 16 amino acids. The CDR3 spells CASSWVPPQPNTEAFF. The DNA of the CDR3 is TGTGCCAGCAGTTGGGTTCCACCTCAGCCGAACACTGAAGCTTTCTTT.

This clonotype was observed at least ten times. The chain is built from TRBV7-3 and TRBJ2-3; 10 nucleotides line up with TRBD1. CDR1 SGHTA and CDR2 FQGTGA come from the germline V gene. The V segment lost 10 bases and the J segment 5 bases; nucleotides outside the gene matches: 9. The CDR3 has 14 amino acids. The DNA of the CDR3 is TGTGCCACTTCACCGGGACAGGGGCGAGATACGCAGTATTTT. Translating it yields CATSPGQGRDTQYF. Variable domain in full (rest from reference TRBV7-3 and TRBJ2-3): GAGVSQTPSNKVTEKGKYVELRCDPISGHTALYWYRQSLGQGPEFLIYFQGTGAADDSGLPNDRFFAVRPEGSVSTLKIQRTERGDSAVYLCATSPGQGRDTQYFGPGTRLTVL.

The V and J genes are TRBV9 and TRBJ1-2, with 12 bases aligning to TRBD1. V was pared by 3 bases and J by 4 bases, with 13 bases of the junction left unmatched. This CDR3 spans 18 amino acids. Germline values: CDR1 SGDLS, CDR2 YYNGEE. CDR3 amino acids: CASSASIPGTGGFYGYTF. CDR3 coding DNA: TGTGCCAGCAGCGCAAGTATACCCGGGACAGGGGGCTTCTATGGCTACACCTTC.

This clonotype has ten or more counts. The chain is built from TRBV20-1 and TRBJ1-2; the match to TRBD1 covers 8 bases. The CDR3 is 15 residues long. The germline V gene has CDR1 DFQATT and CDR2 SNEGSKA (reference sequence). V was clipped by 3 bases and J by 4 bases; unmatched bases: 10. This chain's CDR3 is CSASPAGGEGYGYTF. The CDR3 DNA sequence: TGCAGTGCTAGTCCTGCAGGGGGCGAAGGCTATGGCTACACCTTC.

The chain links TRBV6-5 to TRBJ2-1; 10 nucleotides agree with TRBD1. Trimming cost V 6 bases and J 5 bases; bases outside gene matches: 4. CDR3 length: 14 amino acids. Germline V gene lookup returns CDR1 MNHEY and CDR2 SVGAGI. CDR3 bases: TGTGCCAGCAGCGACAGGGGGCTCAACAATGAGCAGTTCTTC. Translation: CASSDRGLNNEQFF.

This clonotype occurred a few times. This chain uses TRBV6-2 or TRBV6-3 with TRBJ2-1; D uncertain. The CDR3 runs 13 residues. V shed 4 bases and J shed 5 bases, with 9 bases lying between them. Looked up from germline, CDR1 is MNHEY and CDR2 is SVGEGT. For the CDR3, the DNA is TGTGCCAGCAGTTCGGCACTTAACAATGAGCAGTTCTTC. It translates to CASSSALNNEQFF.

This clonotype was observed a few times. CDR3 DNA: TGTGCCAGCTGGGTGTTTAGGGCTGAAGCTTTCTTT. As protein: CASWVFRAEAFF. V usage is TRBV28 and J usage is TRBJ1-1; D is ambiguous. Germline lookup yields CDR1 MDHEN and CDR2 SYDVKM. The CDR3 covers 12 residues. Trimming shortened V by 8 bases and J by 6 bases, and 13 bases separated the two germline ends.

The V call is TRBV12-3 or TRBV12-4, the J call TRBJ1-5; a weak D match, TRBD1 (5 bases). The V end was cut by 5 bases, the J end by 6 bases, with 14 bases between. This CDR3 is 14 amino acids long. In nucleotides, the CDR3 is TGTGCCAGCAGTCAACAGGTGGAGGGTCAGCCCCAGCATTTT. Its protein is CASSQQVEGQPQHF.

This clonotype has only a few counts. This chain connects TRBV4-1 to TRBJ2-2; no firm D call. The germline CDR1 and CDR2 sequences are MGHRA and YSYEKL. Between the trimmed V and J ends, which lost 5 bases and 6 bases, there was a span of 13 bases. The CDR3 has 14 amino acids. CDR3 sequence (DNA): TGCGCCAGCAGCTCATCATGGTCCGCCGGGGAGCTGTTTTTT. It yields the protein CASSSSWSAGELFF.

Only a few counts were recorded for this clonotype. The V gene is TRBV18, the J gene TRBJ1-1; no clear D gene. The germline CDR1 and CDR2 sequences are KGHSH and LQKENI. This CDR3 is 15 amino acids long. With 8 bases removed from V and 7 bases from J, the gap between germline ends came to 23 bases. The CDR3 loop reads CASRTQDTPVLEAFF. For the CDR3, the DNA is TGTGCCAGCCGCACCCAAGACACGCCGGTACTTGAAGCTTTCTTT.

The gene calls are TRBV4-2 and TRBJ2-1, with D unclear. Trimming shortened V by 1 base and J by 10 bases, and 11 bases separated the two germline ends. CDR3 length equals 13 residues. Germline V gene sequence: CDR1 LGHNA, CDR2 YNFKEQ. The CDR3 DNA reads as TGTGCCAGCAGCCAAGGGGGATCGTTAGAGCAGTTCTTC. This gives the protein CASSQGGSLEQFF.

This clonotype was counted only a few times. The chain employs TRBV7-2 and TRBJ2-5, with 10 bases fitting TRBD2. Unmatched junction bases numbered 4, after V lost 1 base and J lost 5 bases. Per the germline V gene, CDR1 is SGHTA and CDR2 is FQGNSA. The CDR3 has 15 residues. CDR3 DNA sequence: TGTGCCAGCAGCTTAGTAGCGGGGGGTGCGGAGACCCAGTACTTC. Its translation: CASSLVAGGAETQYF.

This clonotype has only a few counts. This chain uses TRBV5-1 with TRBJ2-3; D unresolved. V was trimmed by 5 bases and J by 7 bases, leaving 8 bases between them. The CDR3 loop spans 11 amino acids. Per germline, CDR1 SGHRS and CDR2 YFSETQ. CDR3 region: CASRERHTQYF. The CDR3 DNA reads as TGCGCCAGCAGGGAGAGACATACGCAGTATTTT.

The V gene is TRBV5-1, the J gene TRBJ2-5, with TRBD1 as a possible D gene (6 bases). The CDR3 sequence is 15 residues long. Trimming cost V 4 bases and J 5 bases, with 18 bases left between them. The germline V gene encodes CDR1 SGHRS and CDR2 YFSETQ. The CDR3: CASSPRRDIVETQYF. DNA of the CDR3: TGCGCCAGCAGCCCACGCAGGGACATCGTTGAGACCCAGTACTTC.

This clonotype was recorded a few times. The chain joins TRBV5-1 to TRBJ2-3; TRBD1 might be the D (6 bases). The CDR3 runs to 14 residues. V dropped 4 bases and J dropped 5 bases, with 14 bases sitting between them. CDR1 is SGHRS, CDR2 YFSETQ, per germline. This CDR3 reads CASSRDRSQDTQYF. CDR3 sequence (DNA): TGCGCCAGCAGCCGTGACAGGAGTCAAGATACGCAGTATTTT. Full variable domain (remainder filled in from reference TRBV5-1 and TRBJ2-3): KAGVTQTPRYLIKTRGQQVTLSCSPISGHRSVSWYQQTPGQGLQFLFEYFSETQRNKGNFPGRFSGRQFSNSRSEMNVSTLELGDSALYLCASSRDRSQDTQYFGPGTRLTVL.

J is TRBJ2-5 and V is TRBV5-6, with 8 bases lining up with TRBD1. The CDR3 is 15 residues long. The V gene's germline CDR1 is SGHDT and CDR2 YYEEEE. Trimming removed 0 bases from V and 2 bases from J; junction bases left unmatched: 3. The DNA of the CDR3 is TGTGCCAGCAGCTTGGGACAGGGGCGACAAGAGACCCAGTACTTC. Protein: CASSLGQGRQETQYF. Full variable domain (remainder filled in from reference TRBV5-6 and TRBJ2-5): DAGVTQSPTHLIKTRGQQVTLRCSPKSGHDTVSWYQQALGQGPQFIFQYYEEEERQRGNFPDRFSGHQFPNYSSELNVNALLLGDSALYLCASSLGQGRQETQYFGPGTRLLVL.

This clonotype showed up just a few times. V usage is TRBV29-1 and J usage is TRBJ2-3; D assignment may be TRBD1 or TRBD2 (5 bases each). Trimming removed 4 bases at V and 0 bases at J, with 8 bases between. The CDR3 is made up of 13 amino acids. Germline CDR1 is SQVTM and CDR2 is ANQGSEA. CDR3 in amino acids: CSVVGPSTDTQYF. CDR3 in DNA: TGCAGCGTTGTGGGACCAAGCACAGATACGCAGTATTTT.

A few counts support this clonotype. The V call is TRBV7-9, the J call TRBJ2-7; a weak D match, TRBD1 (6 bases). Trimming removed 7 bases from V and 0 bases from J, with 13 bases in between. The CDR3 spans 14 residues. Germline CDR1 SEHNR, CDR2 FQNEAQ (reference sequence). The CDR3 protein is CASTTQGSSYEQYF. The CDR3 region has the DNA TGTGCCAGCACCACGCAGGGGAGCTCCTACGAGCAGTACTTC.

This clonotype has just a few counts. V gene TRBV24-1 combines with J gene TRBJ2-2; D is uncertain. Trimming removed 4 bases at V and 6 bases at J, with 2 bases between. CDR1 is KGHDR, CDR2 SFDVKD, per germline. The CDR3 consists of 11 residues. In DNA form, the CDR3 reads TGTGCCACCAGTGAGTCCGGGGAGCTGTTTTTT. It specifies CATSESGELFF.

This clonotype was seen repeatedly, ten times or more. The genes are TRBV10-3 and TRBJ2-5, with TRBD2 matching 13 bases. The CDR3 consists of 19 residues. Germline CDR1 and CDR2: ENHRY and SYGVKD. J gave up 0 bases and V 4 bases, and 11 bases lay outside the gene matches. In nucleotides, the CDR3 is TGTGCCATCAGTGGGACTAGCGGGGGCGCCGAGAGGTACCAAGAGACCCAGTACTTC. Residues: CAISGTSGGAERYQETQYF.

This clonotype was observed at least ten times. The CDR3 here is CASSPRVNEKLFF. DNA of the CDR3: TGCGCCAGCAGTCCGAGGGTGAATGAAAAACTGTTTTTT. The chain links TRBV10-1 to TRBJ1-4; unclear D gene. This CDR3 region has 13 residues. V lost 5 bases to trimming and J lost 5 bases, with 9 bases between them. The germline V gene encodes CDR1 WNHNN and CDR2 SYGVQD (reference sequence).

This chain joins TRBV11-3 and TRBJ2-7, with a possible D match to TRBD2 (6 bases). The V end was cut by 1 base, the J end by 7 bases, with 11 bases between. Germline CDR1 and CDR2: SGHNT and YENEEA. The CDR3 is 13 amino acids. The DNA for the CDR3 is TGTGCCAGCAGCTTAGGGAGGGAAAGTGAGCAGTACTTC. It translates to CASSLGRESEQYF.

This clonotype has just a few counts. The chain employs TRBV18 and TRBJ1-2, with 9 bases aligning to TRBD1. Trimming at V came to 0 bases and at J to 9 bases, leaving 8 bases not matched to a gene. CDR1 is KGHSH and CDR2 is LQKENI in the germline V gene. This CDR3 comprises 15 residues. As DNA, the CDR3 is TGTGCCAGCTCACCACCGGGACAGGGAATGGGCCGCTACACCTTC. Its translation: CASSPPGQGMGRYTF.

This clonotype was seen a handful of times. V gene TRBV7-2 combines with J gene TRBJ2-3; D gene uncertain. The CDR3 has 12 amino acids. Germline CDR1 SGHTA, CDR2 FQGNSA. V was pared by 5 bases and J by 8 bases, with 11 bases between. The CDR3 region has the DNA TGTGCCAGCAGCCCGGAGTATCTTACGCAGTATTTT. Its protein product is CASSPEYLTQYF.

This clonotype has at least ten counts. The limits of the CDR3 on the DNA are not certain, so only TCRdb's listed CDR3 is given. The rearrangement links TRBV6-5 to TRBJ1-6. Both ends counted, the CDR3 spans 13 residues. Germline V CDR1 and CDR2: MNHEY, SVGAGI. The CDR3 sequence: CASSYTFGSPLHF.

This clonotype was counted ten times or more. This rearrangement joins TRBV5-6 to TRBJ2-1; D is unresolved. V lost 0 bases and J lost 3, with 7 bases in between. Germline values: CDR1 SGHDT, CDR2 YYEEEE. The CDR3 has 14 amino acids. Here the CDR3 reads CASSLETYYNEQFF. The CDR3 DNA follows: TGTGCCAGCAGCTTGGAGACTTACTACAATGAGCAGTTCTTC.

The genes are TRBV20-1 and TRBJ2-7, with 9 bases identical to TRBD2. Germline assignment: CDR1 DFQATT and CDR2 SNEGSKA (reference sequence). Losses at the gene ends were 5 bases for V and 6 bases for J; bases not matched to a gene: 14. The CDR3 sequence is 15 residues long. The CDR3 here is CSAPIWGGGASEQYF. The CDR3 nucleotides are TGCAGTGCTCCTATCTGGGGCGGGGGGGCCTCCGAGCAGTACTTC.

This clonotype was found many times. The chain uses TRBV20-1 and TRBJ2-3, with D possibly matching TRBD2 (5 bases). V was trimmed by 7 bases and J by 2 bases, leaving 19 bases between them. Germline V CDR1 and CDR2: DFQATT, SNEGSKA (reference sequence). The CDR3 has 15 amino acids. Here the CDR3 reads CSGRRPEGYTDTQYF. The CDR3 nucleotides read TGCAGTGGGCGGCGGCCCGAGGGATACACAGATACGCAGTATTTT.

The chain joins TRBV12-3 or TRBV12-4 to TRBJ1-2, with 9 bases matching TRBD1. The V gene end was trimmed by 2 bases and the J gene end by 7 bases; junction bases not matched to a gene: 5. The CDR3 covers 14 residues. In nucleotides, the CDR3 is TGTGCCAGCAGTTTAACACAGGGGGCGCGTGGCTACACCTTC. Protein: CASSLTQGARGYTF.